This TCR beta chain was identified in a study of T cell responses to AZD1222 COVID-19 vaccine. Study conclusions and caveats: All repertoire sampling was performed exclusively after the peak T cell response. It should be noted that donors were predominantly white British and more often female, and clonal diversity was possibly underestimated. At 160-218 and 743-854, vaccine-associated CD4 TCRs were dominant, and they spanned spike. Just 5 or 6 AZD1222 recipients tested seropositive at baseline.

Notes on this clone: The target antigen is unknown.

Deletions cut 0 bases from V and 2 bases from J, with 11 bases between. Germline V gives CDR1 MNHEY, CDR2 SVGEGT. The CDR3 is 15 residues long. Using immunoSEQ multiplex PCR, the repertoire was profiled, and TCRdb retains in-frame clones only, with some absent. Counted here are approximately 150,000 clones, 90% occurring once; the ten biggest clones make up more than 3.5%. The source was peripheral blood, collected 28 days after the second dose of the MenACWY control vaccine. The genes are TRBV6-2 or TRBV6-3 and TRBJ2-7, with D perhaps TRBD1 (5 bases). The clonotype originates from an adult who received the MenACWY meningococcal vaccine as a control. In DNA form, the CDR3 reads TGTGCCAGCAGTTACTCGGCAGGGAATCCCTACGAGCAGTACTTC. Protein: CASSYSAGNPYEQYF.